Shown below are 19 T cell receptor beta chains from a single sample sequenced in a study of OX40 agonist ivuxolimab in advanced cancers. The protocol was immunoSEQ multiplex PCR, while the TCRdb copy is restricted to in-frame clones and leaves out a portion. The data show some 52,000 clones, approximately 92% seen once. The specimen was CD4+ or CD8+ T cells sorted from blood, collected in a trial of the OX40 agonist ivuxolimab. All receptors come from an adult with an advanced solid tumor such as melanoma, head and neck, liver or kidney cancer.

This chain connects TRBV19 to TRBJ1-5; 7 nucleotides match TRBD1. The germline gives CDR1 LNHDA, CDR2 SQIVND (reference sequence). The CDR3 extends over 14 amino acids. The J segment lost 5 bases and the V segment lost 5 bases, leaving 6 bases of the junction unmatched. The CDR3 DNA sequence: TGTGCCAGTAGTCACAGGGGATGGGATCAGCCCCAGCATTTT. Its protein product is CASSHRGWDQPQHF.

V usage is TRBV28 and J usage is TRBJ1-2; TRBD1 is a possible D gene (6 bases). This CDR3 is built from 13 residues. Germline V gene sequence: CDR1 MDHEN, CDR2 SYDVKM. Trimming stripped 5 bases from V and 6 bases from J, with 13 bases between. The CDR3 nucleotides are TGTGCCAGCAGTCCCCTGGGGGGCCATGGCTACACCTTC. This translates into CASSPLGGHGYTF.

This rearrangement joins TRBV9 to TRBJ2-2, with TRBD2 matching over 8 bases. Looked up from germline, CDR1 is SGDLS and CDR2 is YYNGEE. CDR3 length: 13 residues. V lost 2 bases and J lost 6; bases outside the gene matches: 0. The DNA for the CDR3 is TGTGCCAGCAGCGTGACTAGCGCCGGGGAGCTGTTTTTT. This sequence encodes CASSVTSAGELFF. The full variable domain, in which reference TRBV9 and TRBJ2-2 provide the parts outside the CDR3, is DSGVTQTPKHLITATGQRVTLRCSPRSGDLSVYWYQQSLDQGLQFLIQYYNGEERAKGNILERFSAQQFPDLHSELNLSSLELGDSALYFCASSVTSAGELFFGEGSRLTVL.

The chain joins TRBV19 to TRBJ1-5; 7 bases line up with TRBD1. The CDR3 length is 15 residues. J gave up 5 bases and V 8 bases, and 12 bases lay outside the gene matches. CDR1 is LNHDA and CDR2 is SQIVND in the germline V gene (reference sequence). The CDR3 region is CASDNRGGLDQPQHF. DNA of the CDR3: TGTGCCAGTGACAACAGGGGAGGTCTCGATCAGCCCCAGCATTTT. Full variable domain (rest looked up from reference TRBV19 and TRBJ1-5): DGGITQSPKYLFRKEGQNVTLSCEQNLNHDAMYWYRQDPGQGLRLIYYSQIVNDFQKGDIAEGYSVSREKKESFPLTVTSAQKNPTAFYLCASDNRGGLDQPQHFGDGTRLSIL.

The V and J genes are TRBV10-3 and TRBJ2-2, with TRBD1 as a possible D gene (6 bases). The V end lost 2 bases, the J end lost 2 bases, and 9 bases lay between the germline ends. The CDR3 is 15 amino acids. CDR1 ENHRY and CDR2 SYGVKD come from the germline V gene. CDR3 loop: CAISEGQYNTGELFF. The CDR3 nucleotides read TGTGCCATCAGTGAGGGACAGTACAACACCGGGGAGCTGTTTTTT.

This chain links TRBV30 with TRBJ2-7, with 7 bases aligning to TRBD2. CDR3 length equals 15 residues. Trimming removed 1 base from V and 7 bases from J; junction bases left unmatched: 13. From germline, CDR1 is GTSNPN and CDR2 SVGIG (reference sequence). CDR3 sequence: CAWSAGLELRVEQYF. The DNA for the CDR3 is TGTGCCTGGAGTGCAGGACTAGAACTACGAGTGGAGCAGTACTTC.

This clone came up once. This chain joins TRBV7-8 and TRBJ1-1, with D unresolved. The germline V and J ends were trimmed by 4 bases and 0 bases, with 9 bases remaining between them. CDR1 and CDR2 (germline): SGHVS, FQNEAQ. This CDR3 is built from 14 residues. CDR3: CASSSMGLNTEAFF. DNA of the CDR3: TGTGCCAGCAGCTCGATGGGGTTGAACACTGAAGCTTTCTTT.

The chain is built from TRBV5-3 and TRBJ2-7; tentative D call: TRBD2 (6 bases). TRBV5-3 has ORF status, its function being uncertain. Trimming removed 4 bases from V and 4 bases from J, with 18 bases in between. This CDR3 comprises 15 residues. CDR3 loop: CARSEGWRDLYEQYF. CDR3 DNA sequence: TGTGCCAGAAGCGAGGGGTGGAGGGACCTATACGAGCAGTACTTC.

V usage is TRBV27 and J usage is TRBJ2-7; TRBD1 aligns across 8 bases. V shed 3 bases and J 3 bases; nucleotides not matched to a gene: 1. CDR3 length: 13 amino acids. Germline V lookup: CDR1 MNHEY, CDR2 SMNVEV (reference sequence). CDR3 protein: CASSLTGDYEQYF. The CDR3 DNA is TGTGCCAGCAGTTTGACAGGGGACTACGAGCAGTACTTC.

V gene TRBV29-1 combines with J gene TRBJ2-1; 9 bases align to TRBD1. Germline CDR1 and CDR2: SQVTM and ANQGSEA. This CDR3 contains 13 residues. J lost 8 bases, V lost 6 bases, and 8 bases had no gene match. The CDR3 loop is CSVHADRGDEQFF. Here the CDR3 DNA reads TGCAGCGTACATGCGGACAGGGGTGATGAGCAGTTCTTC.

V usage is TRBV7-6 and J usage is TRBJ2-7; the D gene is possibly TRBD2 (5 bases). The CDR3 consists of 14 residues. The germline V gene encodes CDR1 SGHVS and CDR2 FNYEAQ. Trimming shortened V by 2 bases and J by 6 bases, and 14 bases separated the two germline ends. The CDR3 DNA follows: TGTGCCAGCAGCTTAAGAGTATCGGGGATCGAGCAGTACTTC. It specifies CASSLRVSGIEQYF.

V gene TRBV28 combines with J gene TRBJ2-1; TRBD2 agrees at 7 bases. Germline CDR1 and CDR2: MDHEN and SYDVKM. CDR3 length: 16 amino acids. V lost 4 bases to trimming and J lost 0 bases; unmatched junction nucleotides: 6. CDR3 bases: TGTGCCAGCAGTTCGGTGCGGGGGAGCTCCTACAATGAGCAGTTCTTC. Translation: CASSSVRGSSYNEQFF.

This sequence joins TRBV29-1 and TRBJ2-7; 12 bases line up with TRBD2. With V trimmed by 7 bases and J by 6 bases, 7 bases remained unmatched. The CDR3 contains 13 residues. Per germline, CDR1 SQVTM and CDR2 ANQGSEA. DNA for the CDR3: TGCAGCGCTAGCGGGAGGGCCCTCGGCGAGCAGTACTTC. Protein product: CSASGRALGEQYF.

This chain links TRBV9 with TRBJ2-1; D not certain. V lost 4 bases and J lost 2, with 16 bases in between. The CDR3 consists of 16 residues. CDR1 and CDR2 (germline): SGDLS, YYNGEE. Here the CDR3 reads CASSMTIEAPYNEQFF. The CDR3 DNA reads as TGTGCCAGCAGCATGACGATAGAAGCCCCCTACAATGAGCAGTTCTTC. The complete variable domain, with remaining parts taken from reference TRBV9 and TRBJ2-1, reads DSGVTQTPKHLITATGQRVTLRCSPRSGDLSVYWYQQSLDQGLQFLIQYYNGEERAKGNILERFSAQQFPDLHSELNLSSLELGDSALYFCASSMTIEAPYNEQFFGPGTRLTVL.

V gene TRBV9 combines with J gene TRBJ2-7; D might be TRBD2 (6 bases). CDR1 and CDR2 from the germline V gene are SGDLS and YYNGEE. The CDR3 is 14 residues long. V was pared by 0 bases and J by 5 bases, with 12 bases between. CDR3 bases: TGTGCCAGCAGCGTAGGGAGGGGCCGGGACGAGCAGTACTTC. Protein: CASSVGRGRDEQYF.

The CDR3 nucleotides are TGTGCCAGCAGCTTTGGGGTGAGGCGTGACAACACAGATACGCAGTATTTT. Its protein is CASSFGVRRDNTDTQYF. The chain carries TRBV11-1 and TRBJ2-3; D not resolved. The ends were cut back, 3 bases at V and 2 bases at J, with 18 bases in the middle. Germline CDR1 SGHAT, CDR2 FQDESV (reference sequence). The CDR3 has 17 amino acids.

The V gene is TRBV10-3, the J gene TRBJ2-5; tentatively, D is TRBD1 or TRBD2 (5 bases each). The CDR3 loop spans 16 amino acids. V lost 2 bases and J lost 1, with 14 bases in between. Per the germline V gene, CDR1 is ENHRY and CDR2 is SYGVKD. For the CDR3, the DNA is TGTGCCATCAGTGAGGGGACCGCCGTCTCCCAAGAGACCCAGTACTTC. Translated, it gives CAISEGTAVSQETQYF.

The gene calls are TRBV28 and TRBJ1-5; 11 nucleotides align to TRBD1. The CDR3 totals 21 residues. The germline V gene encodes CDR1 MDHEN and CDR2 SYDVKM. V was pared by 1 base and J by 0 bases, with 14 bases of the junction left unmatched. DNA for the CDR3: TGTGCCAGCAGTTTATTTCTAGGCGGGGACAGGGGGAGGTATAGCAATCAGCCCCAGCATTTT. Residues: CASSLFLGGDRGRYSNQPQHF.

The chain joins TRBV7-9 to TRBJ2-5; D call uncertain. The V gene's germline CDR1 is SEHNR and CDR2 FQNEAQ (reference sequence). The CDR3 is made up of 14 amino acids. Deletions cut 5 bases from V and 5 bases from J, with 15 bases between. The CDR3 region is CASSPHRGLETQYF. CDR3 bases: TGTGCCAGCAGCCCCCACCGCGGCTTGGAGACCCAGTACTTC.